The TCR beta chain described here comes from a study of CXCR3-negative and CXCR3-positive naive CD8 T cells. Study-wide findings and caveats: Once cells were cryopreserved, CXCR3 expression went down partly, and most assays used fresh PBMCs. CXCR3-positive naive cells had TRB CDR3s that were more hydrophobic than CXCR3-negative naive cells had. Within a donor, both naive subsets shared TRBV-TRBJ usage, unlike memory cells.

As regards this clonotype: Its matching antigen is unknown.

UMI-tagged TRB cDNA libraries were built via 5' RACE. For each CDR3 protein, TCRdb gives one entry from its re-call of the 5' RACE reads, without DNA. This sample's table reports more than 75,000 distinct CDR3 sequences. The CDR3 has 16 amino acids. Germline-derived CDR1 and CDR2 are SGHTA and FQGTGA. V gene TRBV7-3 combines with J gene TRBJ2-7. This clonotype was sampled from a human donor in good health. Some clones in this sample may be carry-over from other donors' samples. The sample was naive CXCR3+ CD8+ T cells from blood. Stated subset: CD45RO-CCR7+CD27+CD95- naive CD8+ T cells expressing CXCR3 (TNR3+). The CDR3 loop reads CASSPRTWLDVYEQYF.